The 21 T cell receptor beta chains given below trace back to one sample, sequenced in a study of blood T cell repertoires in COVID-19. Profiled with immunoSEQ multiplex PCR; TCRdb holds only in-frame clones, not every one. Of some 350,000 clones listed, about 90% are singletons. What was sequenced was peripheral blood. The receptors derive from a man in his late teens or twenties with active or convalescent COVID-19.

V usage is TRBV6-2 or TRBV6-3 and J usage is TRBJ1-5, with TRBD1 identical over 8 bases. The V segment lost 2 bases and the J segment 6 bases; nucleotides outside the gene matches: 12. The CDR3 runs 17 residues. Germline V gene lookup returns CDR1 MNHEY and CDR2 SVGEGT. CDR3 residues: CASSYVSRQGIFQPQHF. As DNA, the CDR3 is TGTGCCAGCAGTTACGTTTCTCGACAGGGGATTTTTCAGCCCCAGCATTTT.

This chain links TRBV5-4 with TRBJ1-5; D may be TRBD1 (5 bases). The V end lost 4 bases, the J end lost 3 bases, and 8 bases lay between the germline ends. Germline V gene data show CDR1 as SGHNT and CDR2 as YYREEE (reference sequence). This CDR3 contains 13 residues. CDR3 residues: CASSQGLNQPQHF. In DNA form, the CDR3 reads TGTGCCAGCAGCCAGGGACTCAATCAGCCCCAGCATTTT.

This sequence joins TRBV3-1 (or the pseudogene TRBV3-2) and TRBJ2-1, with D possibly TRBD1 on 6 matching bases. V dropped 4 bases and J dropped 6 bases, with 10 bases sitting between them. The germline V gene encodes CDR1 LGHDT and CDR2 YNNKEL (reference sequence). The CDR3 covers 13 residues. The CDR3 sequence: CASSLWGPNEQFF. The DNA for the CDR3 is TGTGCCAGCAGCCTCTGGGGGCCCAATGAGCAGTTCTTC.

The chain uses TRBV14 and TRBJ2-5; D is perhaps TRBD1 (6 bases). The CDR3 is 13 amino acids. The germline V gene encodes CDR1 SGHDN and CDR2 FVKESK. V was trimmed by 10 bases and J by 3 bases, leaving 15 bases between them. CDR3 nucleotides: TGTGCCACCCGGGACACCTTAGAAGAGACCCAGTACTTC. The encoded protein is CATRDTLEETQYF.

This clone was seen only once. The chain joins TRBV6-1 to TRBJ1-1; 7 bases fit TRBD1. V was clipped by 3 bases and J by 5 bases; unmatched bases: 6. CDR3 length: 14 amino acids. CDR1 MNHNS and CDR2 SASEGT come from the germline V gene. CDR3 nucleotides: TGTGCCAGCAGTGATCAGGGGGAGGTTACTGAAGCTTTCTTT. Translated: CASSDQGEVTEAFF.

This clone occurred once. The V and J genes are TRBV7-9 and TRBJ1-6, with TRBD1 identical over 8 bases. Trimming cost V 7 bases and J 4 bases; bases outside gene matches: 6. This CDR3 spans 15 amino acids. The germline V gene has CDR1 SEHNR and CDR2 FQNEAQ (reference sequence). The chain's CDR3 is CASTATGDYNSPLHF. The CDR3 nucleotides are TGTGCCAGCACCGCGACAGGGGATTATAATTCACCCCTCCACTTT.

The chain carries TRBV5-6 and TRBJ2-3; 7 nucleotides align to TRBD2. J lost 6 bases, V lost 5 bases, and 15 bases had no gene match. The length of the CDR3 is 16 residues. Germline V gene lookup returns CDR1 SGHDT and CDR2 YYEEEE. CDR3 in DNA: TGTGCCAGCAGTTATACTAGCGACCTGAATTTGGATACGCAGTATTTT. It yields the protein CASSYTSDLNLDTQYF.

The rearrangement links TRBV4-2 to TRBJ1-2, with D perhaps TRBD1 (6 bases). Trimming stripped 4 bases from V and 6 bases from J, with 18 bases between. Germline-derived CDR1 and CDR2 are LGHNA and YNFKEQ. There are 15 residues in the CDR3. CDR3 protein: CASSRPGQLRDGYTF. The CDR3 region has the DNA TGTGCCAGCAGCCGGCCGGGACAACTGAGAGATGGCTACACCTTC.

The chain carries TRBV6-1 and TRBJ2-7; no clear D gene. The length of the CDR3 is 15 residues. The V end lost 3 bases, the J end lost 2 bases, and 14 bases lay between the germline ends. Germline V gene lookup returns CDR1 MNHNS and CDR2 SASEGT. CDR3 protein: CASSESVTDPYEQYF. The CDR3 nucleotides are TGTGCCAGCAGTGAGTCAGTTACAGACCCCTACGAGCAGTACTTC.

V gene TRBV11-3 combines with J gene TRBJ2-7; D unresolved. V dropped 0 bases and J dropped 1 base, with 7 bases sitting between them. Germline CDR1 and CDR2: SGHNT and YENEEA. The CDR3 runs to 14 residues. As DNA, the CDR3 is TGTGCCAGCAGCTTAGAACCCGAGTCCTACGAGCAGTACTTC. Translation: CASSLEPESYEQYF.

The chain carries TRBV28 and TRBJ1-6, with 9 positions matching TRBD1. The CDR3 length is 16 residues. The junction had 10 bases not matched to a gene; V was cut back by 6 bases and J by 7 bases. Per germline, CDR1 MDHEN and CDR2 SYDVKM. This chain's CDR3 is CASRSGTGSGNSPLHF. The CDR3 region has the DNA TGTGCCAGCAGATCCGGGACAGGGTCAGGGAATTCACCCCTCCACTTT.

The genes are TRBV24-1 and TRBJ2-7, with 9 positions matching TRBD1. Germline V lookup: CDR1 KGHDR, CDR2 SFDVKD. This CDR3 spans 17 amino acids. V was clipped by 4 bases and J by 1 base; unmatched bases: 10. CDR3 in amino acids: CATSDPAPGQGSYEQYF. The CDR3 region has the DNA TGTGCCACCAGTGACCCAGCACCGGGACAGGGATCCTACGAGCAGTACTTC.

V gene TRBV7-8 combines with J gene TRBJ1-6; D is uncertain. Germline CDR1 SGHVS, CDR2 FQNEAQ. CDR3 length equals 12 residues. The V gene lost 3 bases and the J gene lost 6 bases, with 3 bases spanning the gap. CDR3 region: CASSFSNSPLHF. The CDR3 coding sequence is TGTGCCAGCAGCTTCAGTAATTCACCCCTCCACTTT.

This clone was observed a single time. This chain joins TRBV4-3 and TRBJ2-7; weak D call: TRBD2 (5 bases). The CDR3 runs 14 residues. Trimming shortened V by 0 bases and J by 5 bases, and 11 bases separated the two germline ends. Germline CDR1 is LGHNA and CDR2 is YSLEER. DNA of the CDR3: TGCGCCAGCAGCCAAGATCCTCAGGAGGACGAGCAGTACTTC. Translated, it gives CASSQDPQEDEQYF.

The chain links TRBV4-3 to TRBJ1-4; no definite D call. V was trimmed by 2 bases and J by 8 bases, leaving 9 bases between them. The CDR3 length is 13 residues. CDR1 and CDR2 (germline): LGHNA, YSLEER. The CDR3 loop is CASSQLGQEKLFF. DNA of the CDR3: TGCGCCAGCAGCCAACTTGGGCAGGAAAAACTGTTTTTT.

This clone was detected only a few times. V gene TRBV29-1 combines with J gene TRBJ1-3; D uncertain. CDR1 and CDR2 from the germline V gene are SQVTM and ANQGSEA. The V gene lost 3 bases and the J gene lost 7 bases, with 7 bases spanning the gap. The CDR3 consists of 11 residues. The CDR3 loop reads CSVDGGNTIYF. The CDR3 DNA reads TGCAGCGTTGACGGCGGGAACACCATATATTTT.

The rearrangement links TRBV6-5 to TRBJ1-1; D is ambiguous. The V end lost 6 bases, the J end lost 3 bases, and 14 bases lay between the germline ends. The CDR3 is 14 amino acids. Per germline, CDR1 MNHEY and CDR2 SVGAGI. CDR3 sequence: CASRKLAGHTEAFF. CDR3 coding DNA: TGTGCCAGCAGGAAATTGGCAGGTCACACTGAAGCTTTCTTT.

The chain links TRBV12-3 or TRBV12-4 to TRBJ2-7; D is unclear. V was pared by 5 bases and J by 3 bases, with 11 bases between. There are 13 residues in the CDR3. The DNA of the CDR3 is TGTGCCAGCAGTCCCGGAGATCTCTACGAGCAGTACTTC. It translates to CASSPGDLYEQYF.

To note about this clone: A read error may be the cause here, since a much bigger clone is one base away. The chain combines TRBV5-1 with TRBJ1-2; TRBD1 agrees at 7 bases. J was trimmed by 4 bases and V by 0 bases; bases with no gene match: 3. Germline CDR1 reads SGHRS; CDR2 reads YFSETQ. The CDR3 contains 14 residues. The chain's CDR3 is CASSLAWTGYGYTF. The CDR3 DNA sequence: TGCGCCAGCAGCTTGGCCTGGACAGGCTATGGCTACACCTTC.

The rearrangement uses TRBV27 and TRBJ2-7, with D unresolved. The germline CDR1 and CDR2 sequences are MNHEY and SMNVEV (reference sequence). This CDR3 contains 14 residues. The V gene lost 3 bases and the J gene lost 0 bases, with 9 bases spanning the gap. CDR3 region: CASSLVRSSYEQYF. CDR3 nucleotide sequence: TGTGCCAGCAGTTTGGTCCGTAGCTCCTACGAGCAGTACTTC.

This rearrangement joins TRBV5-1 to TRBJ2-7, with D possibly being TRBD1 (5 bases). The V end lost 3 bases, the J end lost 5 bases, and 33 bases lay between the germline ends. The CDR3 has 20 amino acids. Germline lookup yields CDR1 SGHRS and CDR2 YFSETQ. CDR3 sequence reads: CASSSRGAGLLLGVTHEQYF. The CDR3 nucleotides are TGCGCCAGCAGCTCCCGAGGTGCAGGGCTCCTCCTGGGCGTTACCCACGAGCAGTACTTC.